The 18 T cell receptor beta chains in this list originate from one sample, sequenced in a study of CD8 T cells in Susac syndrome. RNA in amounts of roughly 0.5 to 1 ug was reverse transcribed with random hexamers. TCRdb independently ran MiXCR on the immunoSEQ multiplex PCR reads; one entry per CDR3 protein. The sample shows about 150,000 distinct CDR3 sequences, 94% of them seen only once. Sequenced: CD8+ T cells from PBMCs. These receptor sequences come from a human donor with multiple sclerosis.

The gene calls are TRBV4-1 and TRBJ1-1, with D uncertain. The germline gives CDR1 MGHRA, CDR2 YSYEKL. Between the trimmed V and J ends, which lost 0 bases and 4 bases, there was a span of 12 bases. The CDR3 length is 15 residues. CDR3 sequence (DNA): TGCGCCAGCAGCCAAGAGGTGTTAGCGGGCACTGAAGCTTTCTTT. As protein: CASSQEVLAGTEAFF.

CDR3 sequence: CATSVGTVTNEQFF. CDR3 DNA sequence: TGTGCCACCAGCGTAGGGACAGTGACCAATGAGCAGTTCTTC. V is TRBV15 and J is TRBJ2-1, with TRBD1 matching 7 bases. This CDR3 contains 14 residues. Unmatched junction bases numbered 7, after V lost 5 bases and J lost 6 bases. The germline V gene has CDR1 LNHNV and CDR2 YYDKDF (reference sequence).

The J gene is TRBJ2-5, the V gene TRBV2, with 7 bases aligning to TRBD2. Germline CDR1 reads SNHLY; CDR2 reads FYNNEI. V was pared by 8 bases and J by 4 bases, with 4 bases of the junction left unmatched. The CDR3 length is 12 residues. CDR3 coding DNA: TGTGCCAGCCGGGGGGTTAGAGAGACCCAGTACTTC. Translated: CASRGVRETQYF.

This sequence joins TRBV9 and TRBJ2-2; D remains unclear. The CDR3 has 13 residues. Per germline, CDR1 SGDLS and CDR2 YYNGEE. Trimming left V 6 bases short and J 3 bases short, with 9 bases between. CDR3: CASKAGHTGELFF. CDR3 DNA sequence: TGTGCCAGCAAAGCAGGTCACACCGGGGAGCTGTTTTTT.

The chain links TRBV3-1 to TRBJ2-7, with a weak D call TRBD1 (6 bases). The CDR3 runs 16 residues. The germline V gene has CDR1 LGHDT and CDR2 YNNKEL (reference sequence). V lost 3 bases, J lost 0 bases, and 15 bases lay in between. The DNA of the CDR3 is TGTGCCAGCAGCCAGCTAGGGGGATACTACTCCTACGAGCAGTACTTC. It specifies CASSQLGGYYSYEQYF.

DNA for the CDR3: TGCAGTGCTAGGGGGGACAGTCAGCCCCAGCATTTT. This codes for CSARGDSQPQHF. The rearrangement uses TRBV20-1 and TRBJ1-5; TRBD1 agrees at 7 bases. Trimming cost V 3 bases and J 6 bases; bases outside gene matches: 2. This CDR3 comprises 12 residues. CDR1 and CDR2 from the germline V gene are DFQATT and SNEGSKA (reference sequence).

V usage is TRBV29-1 and J usage is TRBJ2-3, with D perhaps matching TRBD1 or TRBD2 (5 bases each). CDR1 and CDR2 (germline): SQVTM, ANQGSEA. The CDR3 has 16 amino acids. Deletions cut 2 bases from V and 0 bases from J, with 15 bases between. This CDR3 reads CSVEPLRGSSTDTQYF. The CDR3 nucleotides read TGCAGCGTTGAACCCCTGAGGGGTTCTAGCACAGATACGCAGTATTTT.

The chain carries TRBV7-6 and TRBJ1-6, with no clear D. CDR1 is SGHVS, CDR2 FNYEAQ, per germline. Trimming stripped 6 bases from V and 9 bases from J, with 12 bases between. The CDR3 is 13 amino acids. CDR3 sequence reads: CASSLQDASPLHF. The CDR3 bases are TGTGCCAGCAGTCTCCAGGACGCTTCACCCCTCCACTTT.

The gene calls are TRBV9 and TRBJ2-1; TRBD1 matches 8 bases. Germline V gives CDR1 SGDLS, CDR2 YYNGEE. The CDR3 spans 15 residues. V was clipped by 3 bases and J by 1 base; unmatched bases: 3. CDR3 DNA sequence: TGTGCCAGCAGCGCACAGGGGGATTCCTACAATGAGCAGTTCTTC. It codes for CASSAQGDSYNEQFF.

The chain is built from TRBV7-9 and TRBJ1-2; D is uncertain. Trimming took 3 bases from V and 5 from J, leaving 10 bases between them. CDR3 length equals 13 residues. The germline V gene has CDR1 SEHNR and CDR2 FQNEAQ (reference sequence). The CDR3 DNA sequence: TGTGCCAGCAGCTTGAACGAGCAGTATGGCTACACCTTC. Translating gives CASSLNEQYGYTF.

The chain joins TRBV27 to TRBJ1-1; no clear D. The CDR3 runs to 13 residues. Germline-derived CDR1 and CDR2 are MNHEY and SMNVEV (reference sequence). V was trimmed by 6 bases and J by 10 bases, leaving 18 bases between them. The CDR3 region is CASSLNAKWAAFF. The DNA for the CDR3 is TGTGCCAGCAGCTTAAACGCCAAATGGGCAGCTTTCTTT.

This clonotype was detected once. The chain carries TRBV11-2 and TRBJ2-5, with no clear D. The germline V and J ends were trimmed by 0 bases and 6 bases, with 17 bases remaining between them. Germline V gene lookup returns CDR1 SGHAT and CDR2 FQNNGV. The CDR3 is 16 amino acids. The CDR3 spells CASSLEAGGVWQTQYF. The DNA for the CDR3 is TGTGCCAGCAGCTTAGAGGCAGGTGGGGTTTGGCAGACCCAGTACTTC.

The chain links TRBV7-8 to TRBJ2-7, with 9 bases fitting TRBD1. This CDR3 is 15 amino acids long. The V segment lost 3 bases and the J segment 3 bases; nucleotides outside the gene matches: 6. Germline CDR1 SGHVS, CDR2 FQNEAQ. The CDR3 coding sequence is TGTGCCAGCAGCTTGACGGGACAGGGAATCTACGAGCAGTACTTC. The encoded protein is CASSLTGQGIYEQYF.

This clonotype was recorded only once. J is TRBJ1-3 and V is TRBV7-9; possible D gene TRBD1, 6 bases. The CDR3 spans 15 residues. Germline CDR1 is SEHNR and CDR2 is FQNEAQ (reference sequence). Trimming cost V 1 base and J 3 bases, with 10 bases left between them. The CDR3 nucleotides are TGTGCCAGCAGCTTAGAAGGCAGGGGTGGAAACACCATATATTTT. Its translation is CASSLEGRGGNTIYF.

V gene TRBV12-3 or TRBV12-4 combines with J gene TRBJ1-2, with 9 bases lining up with TRBD1. This CDR3 region has 15 residues. V shed 4 bases, J shed 4 bases, and the junction held 7 bases outside the gene matches. This CDR3 reads CASSYNRGQGYGYTF. CDR3 in DNA: TGTGCCAGCAGTTATAACAGGGGGCAGGGCTATGGCTACACCTTC.

V usage is TRBV7-9 and J usage is TRBJ2-2; D is unclear. Germline-derived CDR1 and CDR2 are SEHNR and FQNEAQ (reference sequence). V was pared by 4 bases and J by 10 bases, with 13 bases between. The CDR3 covers 13 residues. Here the CDR3 reads CASSSFDTPELFF. CDR3 in DNA: TGTGCCAGCAGCTCTTTCGACACCCCGGAGCTGTTTTTT.

V usage is TRBV27 and J usage is TRBJ1-1; possible D gene TRBD1, 6 bases. The CDR3 covers 15 residues. Deletions cut 6 bases from V and 0 bases from J, with 14 bases between. Germline-derived CDR1 and CDR2 are MNHEY and SMNVEV (reference sequence). For the CDR3, the DNA is TGTGCCAGCAGCTCACACAGGGAGATGAACACTGAAGCTTTCTTT. Translation gives CASSSHREMNTEAFF.

The chain is built from TRBV7-9 and TRBJ2-3; TRBD1 agrees at 10 bases. Looked up from germline, CDR1 is SEHNR and CDR2 is FQNEAQ (reference sequence). The CDR3 covers 16 residues. With V trimmed by 5 bases and J by 2 bases, 7 bases remained unmatched. The CDR3 is CASSIRDRGPTDTQYF. The CDR3 nucleotides are TGTGCCAGCAGCATCCGGGACAGGGGTCCCACAGATACGCAGTATTTT.